This is a list of T cell receptor beta chains from one sample in a study of early T cells in non-severe SARS-CoV-2 infection. TCRdb recomputed calls from the 5' RACE reads with MiXCR, one row per CDR3 protein. The sample has 65,000 to 95,000 distinct CDR3 sequences; around a tenth are singletons. Sequences were obtained from whole blood. These receptors all stem from an adult who was a healthcare worker with PCR-confirmed SARS-CoV-2 infection or an uninfected control (not recorded which). Both conserved end residues are part of each CDR3. Each record gives: clone size, J gene, D gene, V gene, CDR3 DNA, CDR3 protein. The D gene is left open where the match is weak. Only some rows state a clone size, as once, few, many or a class for expanded clones.

>-|TRBJ2-7|-|TRBV6-5
TGTGCCAGCAGTTACTTAGCGGATAACACCTACGAGCAGTACTTC
CASSYLADNTYEQYF
>-|TRBJ2-1|-|TRBV11-1
TGTGCCAGCAGCCCCGACGGGGGTTACAATGAGCAGTTCTTC
CASSPDGGYNEQFF
>-|TRBJ2-1|-|TRBV5-1
TGCGCCAGCAGCTTGGCGGCTAGCTCCGACAATGAGCAGTTCTTC
CASSLAASSDNEQFF
>-|TRBJ2-1|TRBD2|TRBV19
TGTGCCAGTAGCGGACTAGCGGGATTGAGCTCCTACAATGAGCAGTTCTTC
CASSGLAGLSSYNEQFF
>few|TRBJ2-7|-|TRBV6-6
TGTGCCAGCCGGAGTGATGGCCGATCCTACGAGCAGTACTTC
CASRSDGRSYEQYF
>-|TRBJ2-3|-|TRBV9
TGTGCCAGCAGCGGAACAGCCAGGCCAGATACGCAGTATTTT
CASSGTARPDTQYF
>many|TRBJ2-7|TRBD2|TRBV20-1
TGCAGTGCCACGGCAGGACTAGCGGGAGGGCGGAGCTCCTACGAGCAGTACTTC
CSATAGLAGGRSSYEQYF
>-|TRBJ2-2|-|TRBV6-5
TGTGCCAGCAGTTCCCCAGCCGGGCCGAACACCGGGGAGCTGTTTTTT
CASSSPAGPNTGELFF
>-|TRBJ2-1|-|TRBV20-1
TGCAGTGCTAGAGCCGCAGGGTCCCTCCTAGTCAATGAGCAGTTCTTC
CSARAAGSLLVNEQFF
>many|TRBJ2-4|-|TRBV20-1
TGCAGTGCTCCCGGGACTGCAAAAAACATTCAGTACTTC
CSAPGTAKNIQYF
>few|TRBJ2-7|-|TRBV20-1
TGCAGTGCTAGAGGACCAGGGGCCGAGCAGTACTTC
CSARGPGAEQYF
>many|TRBJ2-1|TRBD2|TRBV4-1
TGCGCCAGCAGCCAAGATCCAGCGGGAGCCCAATCGAATGAGCAGTTCTTC
CASSQDPAGAQSNEQFF
>many|TRBJ1-6|-|TRBV12-3/TRBV12-4
TGTGCCAGCAGTTTGTGGGGGTCACCCCTCCACTTT
CASSLWGSPLHF